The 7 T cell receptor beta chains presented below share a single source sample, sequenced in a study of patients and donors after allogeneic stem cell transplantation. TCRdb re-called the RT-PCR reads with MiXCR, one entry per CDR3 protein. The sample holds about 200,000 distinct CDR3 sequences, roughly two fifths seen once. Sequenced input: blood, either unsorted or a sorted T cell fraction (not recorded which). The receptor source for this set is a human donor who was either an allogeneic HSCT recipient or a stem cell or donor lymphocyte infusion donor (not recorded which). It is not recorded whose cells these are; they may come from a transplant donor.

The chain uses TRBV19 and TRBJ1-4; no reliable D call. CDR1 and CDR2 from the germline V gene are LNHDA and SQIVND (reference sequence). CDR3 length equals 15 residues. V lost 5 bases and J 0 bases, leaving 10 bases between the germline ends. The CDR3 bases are TGTGCCAGTAGTTCCCCGATAGCAACTAATGAAAAACTGTTTTTT. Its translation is CASSSPIATNEKLFF.

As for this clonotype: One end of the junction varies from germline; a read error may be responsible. The CDR3 spells CTSSDPRGYGYTF. The CDR3 DNA is TGTACCAGCAGCGACCCCAGGGGCTATGGCTACACCTTC. The genes are TRBV9 and TRBJ1-2; maybe TRBD1 (6 bases). Germline assignment: CDR1 SGDLS and CDR2 YYNGEE. CDR3 length equals 13 residues.

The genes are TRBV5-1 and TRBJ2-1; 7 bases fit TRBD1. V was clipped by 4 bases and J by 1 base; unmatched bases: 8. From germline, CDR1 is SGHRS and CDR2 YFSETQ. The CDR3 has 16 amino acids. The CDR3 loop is CASSPRGGSSYNEQFF. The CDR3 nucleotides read TGCGCCAGCAGCCCCAGAGGGGGCAGTTCCTACAATGAGCAGTTCTTC.

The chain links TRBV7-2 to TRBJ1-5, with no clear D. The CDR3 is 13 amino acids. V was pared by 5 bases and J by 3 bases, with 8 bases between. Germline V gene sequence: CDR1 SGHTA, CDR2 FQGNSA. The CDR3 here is CASSPRINQPQHF. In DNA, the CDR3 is TGTGCCAGCAGCCCCCGGATCAATCAGCCCCAGCATTTT.

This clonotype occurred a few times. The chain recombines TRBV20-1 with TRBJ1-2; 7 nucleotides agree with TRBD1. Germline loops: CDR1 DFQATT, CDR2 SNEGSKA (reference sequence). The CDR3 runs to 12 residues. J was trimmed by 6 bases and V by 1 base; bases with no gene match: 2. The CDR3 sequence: CSARVRGDGYTF. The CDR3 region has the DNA TGCAGTGCTAGAGTCAGGGGGGATGGCTACACCTTC.

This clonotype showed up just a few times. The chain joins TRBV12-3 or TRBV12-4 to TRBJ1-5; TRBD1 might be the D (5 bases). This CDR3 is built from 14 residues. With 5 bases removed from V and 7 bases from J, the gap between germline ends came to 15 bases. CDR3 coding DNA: TGTGCCAGCAGTAGCCAGGGATCGCGGCAGCCCCAGCATTTT. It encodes CASSSQGSRQPQHF.

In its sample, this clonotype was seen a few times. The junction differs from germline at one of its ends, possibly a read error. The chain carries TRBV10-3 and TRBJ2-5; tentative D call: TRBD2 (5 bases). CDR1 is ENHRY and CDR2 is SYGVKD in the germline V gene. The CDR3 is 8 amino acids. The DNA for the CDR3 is TGTGCCATCAGTGAGACTAGCTTC. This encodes CAISETSF.